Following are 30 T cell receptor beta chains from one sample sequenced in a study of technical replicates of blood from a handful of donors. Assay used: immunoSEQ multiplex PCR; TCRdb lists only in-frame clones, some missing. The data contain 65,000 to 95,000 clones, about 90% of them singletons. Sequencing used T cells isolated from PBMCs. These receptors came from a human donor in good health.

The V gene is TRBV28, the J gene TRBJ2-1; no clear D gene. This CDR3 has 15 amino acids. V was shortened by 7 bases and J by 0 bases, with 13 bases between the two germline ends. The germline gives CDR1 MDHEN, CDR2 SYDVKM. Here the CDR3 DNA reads TGTGCCAGCACTCCGACTGCCAGCTCCTACAATGAGCAGTTCTTC. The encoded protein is CASTPTASSYNEQFF.

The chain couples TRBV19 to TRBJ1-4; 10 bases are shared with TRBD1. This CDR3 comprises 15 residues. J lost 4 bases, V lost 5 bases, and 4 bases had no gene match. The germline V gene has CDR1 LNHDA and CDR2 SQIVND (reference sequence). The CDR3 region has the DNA TGTGCCAGTAGTCGACAGGGGGCGGTTAATGAAAAACTGTTTTTT. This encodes CASSRQGAVNEKLFF.

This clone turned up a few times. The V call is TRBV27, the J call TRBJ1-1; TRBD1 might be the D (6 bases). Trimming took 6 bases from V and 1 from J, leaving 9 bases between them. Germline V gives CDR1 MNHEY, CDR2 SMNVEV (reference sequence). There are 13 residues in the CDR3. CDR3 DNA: TGTGCCAGCAGATTGGACAGGAACACTGAAGCTTTCTTT. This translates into CASRLDRNTEAFF.

The CDR3 DNA follows: TGTGCCAGCAGTTTAAGCTTGCCCCTTGATGGCTACACCTTC. It translates to CASSLSLPLDGYTF. The genes are TRBV28 and TRBJ1-2, with unresolved D. Per the germline V gene, CDR1 is MDHEN and CDR2 is SYDVKM. The germline V and J ends were trimmed by 2 bases and 6 bases, with 13 bases remaining between them. The CDR3 sequence is 14 residues long.

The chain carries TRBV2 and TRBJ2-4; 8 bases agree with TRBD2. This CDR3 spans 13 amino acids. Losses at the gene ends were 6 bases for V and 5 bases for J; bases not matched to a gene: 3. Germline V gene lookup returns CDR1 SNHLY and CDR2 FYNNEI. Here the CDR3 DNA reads TGTGCCAGCAGGCGGGGGGCCCAAAACATTCAGTACTTC. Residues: CASRRGAQNIQYF.

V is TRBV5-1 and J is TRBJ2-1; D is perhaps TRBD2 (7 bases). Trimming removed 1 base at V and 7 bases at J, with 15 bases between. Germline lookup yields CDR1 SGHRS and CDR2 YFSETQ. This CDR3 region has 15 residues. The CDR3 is CASSLPGLGGNEQFF. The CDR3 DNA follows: TGCGCCAGCAGCTTGCCCGGACTAGGGGGGAATGAGCAGTTCTTC.

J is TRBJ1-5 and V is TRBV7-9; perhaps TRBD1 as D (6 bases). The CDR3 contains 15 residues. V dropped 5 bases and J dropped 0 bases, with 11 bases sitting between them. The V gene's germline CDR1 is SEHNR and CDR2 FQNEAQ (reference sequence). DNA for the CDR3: TGTGCCAGCAGCACGGACAGCTATAGCAATCAGCCCCAGCATTTT. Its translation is CASSTDSYSNQPQHF.

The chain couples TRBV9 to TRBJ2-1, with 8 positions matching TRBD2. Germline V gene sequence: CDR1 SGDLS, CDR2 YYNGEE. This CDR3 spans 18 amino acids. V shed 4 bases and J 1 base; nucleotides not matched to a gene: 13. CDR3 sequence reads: CASSRSRLARVSYNEQFF. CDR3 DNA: TGTGCCAGCAGCCGAAGTCGACTAGCGCGGGTGTCCTACAATGAGCAGTTCTTC. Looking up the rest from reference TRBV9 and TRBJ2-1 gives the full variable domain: DSGVTQTPKHLITATGQRVTLRCSPRSGDLSVYWYQQSLDQGLQFLIQYYNGEERAKGNILERFSAQQFPDLHSELNLSSLELGDSALYFCASSRSRLARVSYNEQFFGPGTRLTVL.

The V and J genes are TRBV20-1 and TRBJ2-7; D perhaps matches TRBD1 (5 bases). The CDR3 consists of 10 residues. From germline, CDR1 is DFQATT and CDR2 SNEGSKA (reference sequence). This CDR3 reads CNPAGHEQYF. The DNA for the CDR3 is TGCAATCCCGCAGGGCACGAGCAGTACTTC.

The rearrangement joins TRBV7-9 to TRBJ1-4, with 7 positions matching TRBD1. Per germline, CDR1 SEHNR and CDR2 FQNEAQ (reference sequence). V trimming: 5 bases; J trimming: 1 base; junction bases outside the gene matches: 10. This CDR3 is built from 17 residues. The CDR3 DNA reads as TGTGCCAGCAGCAACTCGGTTCAGGGGGTAACTAATGAAAAACTGTTTTTT. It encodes CASSNSVQGVTNEKLFF. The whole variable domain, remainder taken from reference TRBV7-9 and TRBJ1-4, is DTGVSQNPRHKITKRGQNVTFRCDPISEHNRLYWYRQTLGQGPEFLTYFQNEAQLEKSRLLSDRFSAERPKGSFSTLEIQRTEQGDSAMYLCASSNSVQGVTNEKLFFGSGTQLSVL.

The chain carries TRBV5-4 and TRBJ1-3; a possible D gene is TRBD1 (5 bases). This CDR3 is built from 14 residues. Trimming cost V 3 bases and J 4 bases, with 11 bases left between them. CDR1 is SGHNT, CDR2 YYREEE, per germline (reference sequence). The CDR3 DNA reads TGTGCCAGCAGCTCACGGGGGTCAGGAAACACCATATATTTT. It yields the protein CASSSRGSGNTIYF.

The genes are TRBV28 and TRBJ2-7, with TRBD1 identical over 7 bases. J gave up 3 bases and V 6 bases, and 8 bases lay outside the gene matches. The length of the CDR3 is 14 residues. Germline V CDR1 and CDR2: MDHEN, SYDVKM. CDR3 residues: CASSRPGQHYEQYF. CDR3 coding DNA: TGTGCCAGCAGCCGCCCGGGACAGCACTACGAGCAGTACTTC.

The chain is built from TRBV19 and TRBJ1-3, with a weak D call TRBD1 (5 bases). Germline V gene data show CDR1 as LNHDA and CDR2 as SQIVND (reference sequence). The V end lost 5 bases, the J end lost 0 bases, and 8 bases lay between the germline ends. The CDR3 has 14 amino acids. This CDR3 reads CASSVGHSGNTIYF. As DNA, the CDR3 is TGTGCCAGTAGTGTTGGACACTCTGGAAACACCATATATTTT.

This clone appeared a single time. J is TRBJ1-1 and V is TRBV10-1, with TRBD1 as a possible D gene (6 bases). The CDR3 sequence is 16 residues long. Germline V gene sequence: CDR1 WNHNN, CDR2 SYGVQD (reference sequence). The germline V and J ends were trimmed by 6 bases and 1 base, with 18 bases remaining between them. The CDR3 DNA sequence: TGCGCCAGCAGCGACAGCTGGGAGGGGGGGAACACTGAAGCTTTCTTT. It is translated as CASSDSWEGGNTEAFF.

In nucleotides, the CDR3 is TGTGCCACCAGCAGAGATGGGCAGAGCGGGACCTATCAGCCCCAGCATTTT. It specifies CATSRDGQSGTYQPQHF. The chain links TRBV15 to TRBJ1-5; tentatively, D is TRBD1 (5 bases). Looked up from germline, CDR1 is LNHNV and CDR2 is YYDKDF (reference sequence). V dropped 0 bases and J dropped 5 bases, with 17 bases sitting between them. The CDR3 has 17 amino acids.

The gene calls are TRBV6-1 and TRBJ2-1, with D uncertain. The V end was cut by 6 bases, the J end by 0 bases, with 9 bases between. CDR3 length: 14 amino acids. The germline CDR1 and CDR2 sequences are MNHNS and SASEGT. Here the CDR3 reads CASRYESSYNEQFF. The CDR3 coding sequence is TGTGCCAGCAGATACGAGAGCTCCTACAATGAGCAGTTCTTC.

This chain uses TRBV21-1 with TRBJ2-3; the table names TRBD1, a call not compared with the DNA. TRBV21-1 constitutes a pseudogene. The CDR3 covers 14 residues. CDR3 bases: TGTGCCAGCAGTAAAAGGGGGCCGACAGATACGCAGTATTTT. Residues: CASSKRGPTDTQYF.

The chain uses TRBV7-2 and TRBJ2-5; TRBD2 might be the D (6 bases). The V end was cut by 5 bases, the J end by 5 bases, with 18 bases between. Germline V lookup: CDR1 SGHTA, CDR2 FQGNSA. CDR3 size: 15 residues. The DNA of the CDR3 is TGTGCCAGCAGCCCTGCTCCTCTGCGGGGCGAGACCCAGTACTTC. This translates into CASSPAPLRGETQYF.

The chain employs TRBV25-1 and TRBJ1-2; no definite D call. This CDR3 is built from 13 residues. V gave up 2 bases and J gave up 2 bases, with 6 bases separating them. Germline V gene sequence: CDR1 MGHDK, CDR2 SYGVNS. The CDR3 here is CASSEGRNYGYTF. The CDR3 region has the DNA TGTGCCAGCAGTGAAGGCAGAAACTATGGCTACACCTTC.

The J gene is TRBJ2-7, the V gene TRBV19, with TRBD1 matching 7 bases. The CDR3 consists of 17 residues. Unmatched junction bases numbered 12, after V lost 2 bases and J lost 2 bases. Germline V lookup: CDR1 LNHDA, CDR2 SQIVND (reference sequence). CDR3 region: CASSIRSPRQGPYEQYF. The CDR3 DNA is TGTGCCAGTAGTATAAGGTCACCGAGACAGGGCCCCTACGAGCAGTACTTC.

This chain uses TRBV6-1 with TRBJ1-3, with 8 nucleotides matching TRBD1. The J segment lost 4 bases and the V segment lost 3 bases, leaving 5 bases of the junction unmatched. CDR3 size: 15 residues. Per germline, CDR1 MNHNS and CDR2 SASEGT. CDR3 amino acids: CASSDVTGAGNTIYF. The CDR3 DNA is TGTGCCAGCAGTGATGTGACAGGGGCCGGAAACACCATATATTTT.

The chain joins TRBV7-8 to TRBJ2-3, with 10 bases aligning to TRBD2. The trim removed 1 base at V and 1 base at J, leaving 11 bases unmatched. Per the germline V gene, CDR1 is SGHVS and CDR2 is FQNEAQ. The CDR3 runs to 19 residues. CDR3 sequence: CASSLGRPLAGERTDTQYF. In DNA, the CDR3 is TGTGCCAGCAGCTTAGGACGCCCCCTAGCGGGAGAACGCACAGATACGCAGTATTTT.

In DNA, the CDR3 is TGCGCCAGCAGCTTGGGGCTGGATACGCAGTATTTT. The encoded protein is CASSLGLDTQYF. This chain joins TRBV5-1 and TRBJ2-3; no definite D call. The CDR3 runs to 12 residues. Germline V lookup: CDR1 SGHRS, CDR2 YFSETQ. V was trimmed by 0 bases and J by 6 bases, leaving 5 bases between them.

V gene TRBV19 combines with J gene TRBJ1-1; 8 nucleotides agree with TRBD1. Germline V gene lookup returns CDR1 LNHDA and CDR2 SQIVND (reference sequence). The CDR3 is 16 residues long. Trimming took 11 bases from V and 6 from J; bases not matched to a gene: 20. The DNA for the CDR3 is TGTGCCGTTGGACAGGGTGGCGTCGGGTTTGAGGCTGAAGCTTTCTTT. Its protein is CAVGQGGVGFEAEAFF.

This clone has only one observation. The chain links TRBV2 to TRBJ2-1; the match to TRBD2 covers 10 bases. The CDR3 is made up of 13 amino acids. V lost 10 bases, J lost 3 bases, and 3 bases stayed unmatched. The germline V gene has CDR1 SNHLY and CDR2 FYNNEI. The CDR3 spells CATTSGVYNEQFF. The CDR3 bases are TGTGCCACAACTAGCGGGGTCTACAATGAGCAGTTCTTC.

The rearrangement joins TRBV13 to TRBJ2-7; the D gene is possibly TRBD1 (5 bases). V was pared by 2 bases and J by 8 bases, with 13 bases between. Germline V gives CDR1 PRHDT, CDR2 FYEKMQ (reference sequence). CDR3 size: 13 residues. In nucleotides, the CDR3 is TGTGCCAGCAGCTTATGGACACAAAGACAGCAGTACTTC. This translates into CASSLWTQRQQYF.

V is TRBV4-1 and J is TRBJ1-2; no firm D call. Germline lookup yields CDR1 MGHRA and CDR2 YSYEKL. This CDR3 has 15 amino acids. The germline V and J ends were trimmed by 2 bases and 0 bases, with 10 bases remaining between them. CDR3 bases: TGCGCCAGCAGCCAACCAGGAACGTCTAACTATGGCTACACCTTC. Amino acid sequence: CASSQPGTSNYGYTF.

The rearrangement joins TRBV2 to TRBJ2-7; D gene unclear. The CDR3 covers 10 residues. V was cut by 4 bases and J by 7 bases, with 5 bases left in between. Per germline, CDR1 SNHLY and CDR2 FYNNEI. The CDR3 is CASSVNEQYF. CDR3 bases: TGTGCCAGCAGTGTCAATGAGCAGTACTTC.

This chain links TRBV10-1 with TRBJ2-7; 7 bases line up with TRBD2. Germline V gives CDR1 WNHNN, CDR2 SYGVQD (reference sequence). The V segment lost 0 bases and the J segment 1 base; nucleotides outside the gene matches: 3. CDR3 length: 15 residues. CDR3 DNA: TGCGCCAGCAGTGAGTCTGGCGGGAGTTCCTACGAGCAGTACTTC. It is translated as CASSESGGSSYEQYF.

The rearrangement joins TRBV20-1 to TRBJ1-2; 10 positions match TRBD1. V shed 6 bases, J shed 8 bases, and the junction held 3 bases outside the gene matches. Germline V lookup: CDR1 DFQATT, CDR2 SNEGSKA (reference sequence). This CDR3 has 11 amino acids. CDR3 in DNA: TGCAGTGCCCGGACAGGGGGAGGCTACACCTTC. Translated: CSARTGGGYTF.